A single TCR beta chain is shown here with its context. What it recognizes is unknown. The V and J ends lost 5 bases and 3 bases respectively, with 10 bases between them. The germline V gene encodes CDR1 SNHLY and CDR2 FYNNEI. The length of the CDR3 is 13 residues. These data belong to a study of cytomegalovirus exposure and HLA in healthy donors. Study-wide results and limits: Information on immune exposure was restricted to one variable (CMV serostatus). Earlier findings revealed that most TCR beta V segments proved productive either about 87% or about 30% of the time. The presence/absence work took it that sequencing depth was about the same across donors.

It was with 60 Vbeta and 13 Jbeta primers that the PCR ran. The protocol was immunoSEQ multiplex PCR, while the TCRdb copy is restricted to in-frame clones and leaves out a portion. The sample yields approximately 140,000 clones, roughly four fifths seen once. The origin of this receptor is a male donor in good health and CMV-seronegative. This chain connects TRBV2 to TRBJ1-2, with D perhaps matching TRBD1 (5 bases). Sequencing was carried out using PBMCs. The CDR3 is CASSSQVYYGYTF. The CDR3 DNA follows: TGTGCCAGCAGTTCACAGGTTTACTATGGCTACACCTTC. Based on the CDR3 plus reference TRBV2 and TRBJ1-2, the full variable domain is EPEVTQTPSHQVTQMGQEVILRCVPISNHLYFYWYRQILGQKVEFLVSFYNNEISEKSEIFDDQFSVERPDGSNFTLKIRSTKLEDSAMYFCASSSQVYYGYTFGSGTRLTVV.